A single sample is the source of the 17 T cell receptor beta chains below, sequenced in a study of blood T cell repertoires in COVID-19. This table comes from immunoSEQ multiplex PCR, and its TCRdb copy is limited to in-frame clones, with some not included. This table has about 240,000 clones, about 86% appearing once. Sequencing was performed on peripheral blood. These receptors were collected from a man in his fifties or sixties with acute or convalescent COVID-19.

V usage is TRBV7-2 and J usage is TRBJ1-6; D is unresolved. V was cut by 4 bases and J by 5 bases, with 12 bases left in between. CDR1 SGHTA and CDR2 FQGNSA come from the germline V gene. This CDR3 comprises 15 residues. CDR3 residues: CASSWAGSHNSPLHF. CDR3 DNA: TGTGCCAGCAGCTGGGCGGGGTCCCATAATTCACCCCTCCACTTT.

The V and J genes are TRBV19 and TRBJ2-2, with TRBD2 matching over 9 bases. V trimming: 8 bases; J trimming: 0 bases; junction bases outside the gene matches: 7. The CDR3 is 16 amino acids. Germline assignment: CDR1 LNHDA and CDR2 SQIVND (reference sequence). In nucleotides, the CDR3 is TGTGCCAGTTATAACCGACTAGCGGCGAACACCGGGGAGCTGTTTTTT. Translation: CASYNRLAANTGELFF. Full variable domain (rest looked up from reference TRBV19 and TRBJ2-2): DGGITQSPKYLFRKEGQNVTLSCEQNLNHDAMYWYRQDPGQGLRLIYYSQIVNDFQKGDIAEGYSVSREKKESFPLTVTSAQKNPTAFYLCASYNRLAANTGELFFGEGSRLTVL.

The chain joins TRBV6-5 to TRBJ1-1; a possible D gene is TRBD1 (5 bases). V was pared by 6 bases and J by 1 base, with 9 bases between. Germline V gene lookup returns CDR1 MNHEY and CDR2 SVGAGI. The length of the CDR3 is 13 residues. CDR3 sequence: CASSGGTNTEAFF. CDR3 DNA: TGTGCCAGCAGCGGCGGGACGAACACTGAAGCTTTCTTT.

The chain carries TRBV7-9 and TRBJ2-7; tentatively, D is TRBD2 (5 bases). V was pared by 1 base and J by 7 bases, with 14 bases between. Germline CDR1 and CDR2: SEHNR and FQNEAQ (reference sequence). The CDR3 is 14 residues long. The CDR3 region is CASSLGAIPGEQYF. The CDR3 coding sequence is TGTGCCAGCAGCTTAGGGGCGATTCCGGGGGAGCAGTACTTC.

V gene TRBV28 combines with J gene TRBJ2-3, with a possible D match to TRBD2 (6 bases). Deletions cut 3 bases from V and 2 bases from J, with 12 bases between. There are 15 residues in the CDR3. Germline CDR1 is MDHEN and CDR2 is SYDVKM. The CDR3 region has the DNA TGTGCCAGCAGTTTGGAGGGAACCCACACAGATACGCAGTATTTT. Translated: CASSLEGTHTDTQYF.

The V gene is TRBV10-3, the J gene TRBJ1-1; 7 bases line up with TRBD1. The germline CDR1 and CDR2 sequences are ENHRY and SYGVKD. Trimming cost V 11 bases and J 1 base; bases outside gene matches: 13. The CDR3 has 15 residues. The DNA for the CDR3 is TGTGCCGCAGTCCGGGACAGCAATGAGAACACTGAAGCTTTCTTT. It specifies CAAVRDSNENTEAFF.

V usage is TRBV19 and J usage is TRBJ1-2; 8 bases are shared with TRBD1. Germline loops: CDR1 LNHDA, CDR2 SQIVND (reference sequence). V gave up 7 bases and J gave up 3 bases; unmatched junction bases: 1. The CDR3 loop spans 12 amino acids. The CDR3 here is CASMGQDYGYTF. DNA for the CDR3: TGTGCCAGTATGGGACAGGACTATGGCTACACCTTC.

By its share, this clone is medium-sized. The chain couples TRBV9 to TRBJ1-6; 9 positions agree with TRBD1. Trimming removed 3 bases from V and 7 bases from J; junction bases left unmatched: 2. This CDR3 is 14 amino acids long. CDR1 is SGDLS and CDR2 is YYNGEE in the germline V gene. The DNA for the CDR3 is TGTGCCAGCAGCGGACAGGGGGGCAATTCACCCCTCCACTTT. It encodes CASSGQGGNSPLHF.

Here the CDR3 reads CASSQDWGRLAVYNEQFF. The CDR3, as DNA: TGCGCCAGCAGCCAAGATTGGGGGCGGCTAGCGGTTTACAATGAGCAGTTCTTC. The chain employs TRBV4-3 and TRBJ2-1, with D tentatively TRBD2 (7 bases). Trimming shortened V by 0 bases and J by 4 bases, and 19 bases separated the two germline ends. This CDR3 is built from 18 residues. CDR1 is LGHNA, CDR2 YSLEER, per germline.

This clone has just one count. Here the CDR3 reads CASSLSGRRGLPYGYTF. CDR3 DNA sequence: TGTGCCAGCAGTTTATCCGGACGTCGAGGGTTGCCCTATGGCTACACCTTC. The chain links TRBV27 to TRBJ1-2; no clear D. This CDR3 has 17 amino acids. Per the germline V gene, CDR1 is MNHEY and CDR2 is SMNVEV (reference sequence). Trimming pared 0 bases from V and 4 bases from J, leaving 18 bases between.

The chain employs TRBV7-9 and TRBJ2-3; possible D gene TRBD2, 6 bases. Trimming took off 5 bases at V and 8 bases at J, with 26 bases between the two ends. CDR3 length: 17 residues. The germline V gene encodes CDR1 SEHNR and CDR2 FQNEAQ (reference sequence). The CDR3 coding sequence is TGTGCCAGCAGCCTCCCTCGGATAGCGGAGTTCCTTGGTACGCAGTATTTT. As protein: CASSLPRIAEFLGTQYF.

The J gene is TRBJ2-7, the V gene TRBV9; 7 bases line up with TRBD1. Unmatched junction bases numbered 3, after V lost 3 bases and J lost 3 bases. The germline V gene has CDR1 SGDLS and CDR2 YYNGEE. CDR3 length: 13 amino acids. CDR3 coding DNA: TGTGCCAGCAGCGGAGACAGGGACTACGAGCAGTACTTC. It encodes CASSGDRDYEQYF.

The chain employs TRBV19 and TRBJ2-3; 7 nucleotides match TRBD2. Unmatched junction bases numbered 7, after V lost 3 bases and J lost 4 bases. Germline assignment: CDR1 LNHDA and CDR2 SQIVND (reference sequence). The length of the CDR3 is 15 residues. CDR3 sequence: CASSINLGGSDTQYF. The CDR3 DNA reads TGTGCCAGTAGTATTAATTTGGGGGGGTCAGATACGCAGTATTTT.

The V gene is TRBV7-2, the J gene TRBJ1-2, with unresolved D. This CDR3 spans 13 amino acids. Trimming removed 2 bases at V and 4 bases at J, with 8 bases between. Germline assignment: CDR1 SGHTA and CDR2 FQGNSA. CDR3 coding DNA: TGTGCCAGCAGCTTATACCAGGCCTATGGCTACACCTTC. This sequence encodes CASSLYQAYGYTF.

The V gene is TRBV11-2, the J gene TRBJ2-1, with 7 bases that match TRBD2. V trimming: 5 bases; J trimming: 7 bases; junction bases outside the gene matches: 11. CDR1 and CDR2 (germline): SGHAT, FQNNGV. This CDR3 region has 15 residues. CDR3 loop: CASSPQLARGNEQFF. The CDR3 DNA follows: TGTGCCAGCAGCCCACAACTAGCGCGAGGGAATGAGCAGTTCTTC.

V is TRBV7-3 and J is TRBJ2-1, with 9 bases identical to TRBD1. Germline V lookup: CDR1 SGHTA, CDR2 FQGTGA. V lost 5 bases to trimming and J lost 7 bases; unmatched junction nucleotides: 3. There are 13 residues in the CDR3. In DNA form, the CDR3 reads TGTGCCAGCAGCCGGGACAGGGTGAATGAGCAGTTCTTC. Translation gives CASSRDRVNEQFF.

The genes are TRBV5-8 and TRBJ2-7; 9 bases align to TRBD1. CDR3 length equals 12 residues. V lost 3 bases and J lost 6; bases outside the gene matches: 1. The germline V gene has CDR1 SGHTS and CDR2 YDEGEE. CDR3 protein: CASSWTGAEQYF. The CDR3 region has the DNA TGTGCCAGCAGCTGGACAGGGGCCGAGCAGTACTTC. The full variable domain, with the rest looked up from reference TRBV5-8 and TRBJ2-7, is EAGVTQSPTHLIKTRGQQATLRCSPISGHTSVYWYQQALGLGLQFLLWYDEGEERNRGNFPPRFSGRQFPNYSSELNVNALELEDSALYLCASSWTGAEQYFGPGTRLTVT.